The following is a TCR beta chain sequence with its context. Its antigen remains unknown. This entry comes from a study of cytomegalovirus exposure and HLA in healthy donors. The PCR had 60 Vbeta and 13 Jbeta primers. Sequencing used immunoSEQ multiplex PCR; TCRdb keeps in-frame clones, though not all of them. The sample lists about 170,000 clones, roughly 80% occurring once. V gave up 3 bases and J gave up 0 bases, with 9 bases separating them. The germline V gene has CDR1 LNHDA and CDR2 SQIVND (reference sequence). This CDR3 is 15 amino acids long. Study results and limitations: Analysis performed later found approximately 17,000 TCR beta sequences associated with HLA alleles at 0.05 false discovery rate. In a later analysis, across HLA loci, associated TCR counts were highest for DRB1, lowest for HLA-C. A missense DCLRE1C variant was associated with V- and J-gene trimming of TCR beta chains in a later analysis, and an independent cohort replicated the association.

The receptor was isolated from a girl between 10 and 17 years old in good health and CMV-seropositive. Sequencing was carried out using PBMCs. The rearrangement uses TRBV19 and TRBJ2-1, with D possibly TRBD1 on 5 matching bases. In DNA form, the CDR3 reads TGTGCCAGTAGTATCTCACAGGACTCCTACAATGAGCAGTTCTTC. This encodes CASSISQDSYNEQFF.